Presented here are 11 T cell receptor beta chains from one specimen sequenced in a study of T cell changes during pregnancy in multiple sclerosis. Using immunoSEQ multiplex PCR, the repertoire was profiled, and TCRdb retains in-frame clones only, with some absent. Seen here are tens of thousands of clones, 92% observed once, and the top ten hold more than 0.15%. Source: CD4+ T cells from peripheral blood mononuclear cells, taken after pregnancy. The receptors here all came from a female donor in good health, enrolled as a control in a pregnancy study.

The CDR3 spells CATSRDTPGLQETQYF. The CDR3 coding sequence is TGTGCCACCAGCAGAGATACCCCGGGACTACAAGAGACCCAGTACTTC. The chain carries TRBV15 and TRBJ2-5; 7 bases agree with TRBD2. V gave up 0 bases and J gave up 2 bases; unmatched junction bases: 6. Looked up from germline, CDR1 is LNHNV and CDR2 is YYDKDF (reference sequence). The CDR3 is made up of 16 amino acids.

The chain joins TRBV11-1 to TRBJ2-7; 7 bases are a match to TRBD1. With 5 bases clipped from V and 2 bases from J, the junction kept 6 bases outside the gene matches. Per the germline V gene, CDR1 is SGHAT and CDR2 is FQDESV (reference sequence). This CDR3 region has 14 residues. The CDR3 region is CASSGWTGTYEQYF. CDR3 in DNA: TGTGCCAGCAGCGGGTGGACAGGCACCTACGAGCAGTACTTC.

This sequence joins TRBV5-1 and TRBJ2-3; D ambiguous. Trimming pared 3 bases from V and 4 bases from J, leaving 6 bases between. CDR3 length equals 12 residues. The germline CDR1 and CDR2 sequences are SGHRS and YFSETQ. The CDR3 nucleotides read TGCGCCAGCAGCTCCCCAGCAGATACGCAGTATTTT. This sequence encodes CASSSPADTQYF.

The chain uses TRBV7-2 and TRBJ1-2, with 7 bases aligning to TRBD1. Germline V gene data show CDR1 as SGHTA and CDR2 as FQGNSA. The CDR3 totals 16 residues. Germline trimming cut 5 bases from V and 8 bases from J; bases unmatched to any gene: 17. The CDR3 DNA reads as TGTGCCAGCAGCCCCCATCCGACAGGGCTGGTTGACGGCTACACCTTC. The encoded protein is CASSPHPTGLVDGYTF.

The J gene is TRBJ2-1, the V gene TRBV10-3, with 7 nucleotides matching TRBD1. In germline, CDR1 is ENHRY, CDR2 SYGVKD. CDR3 size: 14 residues. The J segment lost 5 bases and the V segment lost 6 bases, leaving 7 bases of the junction unmatched. CDR3 in DNA: TGTGCCATCAGGGAACAGGGGCAGGACAATGAGCAGTTCTTC. Its translation: CAIREQGQDNEQFF.

The CDR3 DNA is TGTGCCAGCAGTTTAAATGGAGCCGGGGCCAACGTCCTGACTTTC. Encoded protein: CASSLNGAGANVLTF. The chain is built from TRBV28 and TRBJ2-6; D is ambiguous. In germline, CDR1 is MDHEN, CDR2 SYDVKM. V gave up 2 bases and J gave up 4 bases, with 9 bases separating them. The CDR3 length is 15 residues.

This rearrangement joins TRBV7-6 to TRBJ1-1, with 11 bases aligning to TRBD1. From germline, CDR1 is SGHVS and CDR2 FNYEAQ. The J segment lost 7 bases and the V segment lost 4 bases, leaving 8 bases of the junction unmatched. The CDR3 is 15 amino acids. CDR3 loop: CASSYQDRGRGEAFF. Written as DNA, the CDR3 is TGTGCCAGCAGCTATCAGGACAGGGGGCGCGGTGAAGCTTTCTTT.

The J gene is TRBJ1-4, the V gene TRBV15; TRBD1 might be the D (5 bases). CDR3 length equals 13 residues. The germline V gene has CDR1 LNHNV and CDR2 YYDKDF (reference sequence). The ends were cut back, 7 bases at V and 8 bases at J, with 14 bases in the middle. CDR3 coding DNA: TGTGCCACCACAGTCGGGACTTCAGAAAAACTGTTTTTT. Protein product: CATTVGTSEKLFF.

In nucleotides, the CDR3 is TGTGCCAGTAGTATGGTGGCAGGGAATCAGCCCCAGCATTTT. Protein product: CASSMVAGNQPQHF. V and J are TRBV19 and TRBJ1-5, with a tentative D call TRBD1 (5 bases). In germline, CDR1 is LNHDA, CDR2 SQIVND (reference sequence). The CDR3 covers 14 residues. Trimming shortened V by 3 bases and J by 4 bases, and 10 bases separated the two germline ends.

The chain joins TRBV11-2 to TRBJ1-1; D may be TRBD1 (5 bases). The length of the CDR3 is 16 residues. CDR1 is SGHAT and CDR2 is FQNNGV in the germline V gene. Trimming took 1 base from V and 1 from J, leaving 13 bases between them. In DNA form, the CDR3 reads TGTGCCAGCAGCTTAGCCCGGGGACTCCCGAACACTGAAGCTTTCTTT. Protein sequence: CASSLARGLPNTEAFF.

The chain uses TRBV7-3 and TRBJ2-1; TRBD1 agrees at 8 bases. V shed 2 bases, J shed 4 bases, and the junction held 10 bases outside the gene matches. CDR3 size: 17 residues. Germline V lookup: CDR1 SGHTA, CDR2 FQGTGA. This CDR3 is CASSLGAGTGDYNEQFF. The CDR3 DNA is TGTGCCAGCAGCTTAGGGGCCGGGACAGGAGATTACAATGAGCAGTTCTTC.